A single sample is the source of the 20 T cell receptor beta chains below, sequenced in a study of T cell responses to AZD1222 COVID-19 vaccine. Profiled with immunoSEQ multiplex PCR; TCRdb holds only in-frame clones, not every one. The sample has about 130,000 clones, more than 70% seen once. The material sequenced was peripheral blood, taken on day 0 of AZD1222 vaccination. The receptors shown here come from an adult in good health.

This clone is labeled medium-sized. The chain combines TRBV11-3 with TRBJ2-2; D could derive from TRBD1 or TRBD2 (5 bases each). There are 15 residues in the CDR3. Germline V gene data show CDR1 as SGHNT and CDR2 as YENEEA. Trimming took off 3 bases at V and 2 bases at J, with 10 bases between the two ends. CDR3 DNA sequence: TGTGCCAGCAGCTTCGGGACCGGAAACACCGGGGAGCTGTTTTTT. Translated: CASSFGTGNTGELFF.

The chain is built from TRBV11-1 and TRBJ1-3; a possible D gene is TRBD1 (5 bases). Germline CDR1 SGHAT, CDR2 FQDESV (reference sequence). The length of the CDR3 is 16 residues. V was trimmed by 3 bases and J by 0 bases, leaving 12 bases between them. Here the CDR3 DNA reads TGTGCCAGCAGCTTCCAGGGCCCCTTCTCTGGAAACACCATATATTTT. Translating it yields CASSFQGPFSGNTIYF.

The chain employs TRBV19 and TRBJ1-5, with TRBD1 as a possible D gene (6 bases). The germline CDR1 and CDR2 sequences are LNHDA and SQIVND (reference sequence). This CDR3 region has 17 residues. Trimming took 2 bases from V and 2 from J, leaving 16 bases between them. The CDR3 spells CASSILGQGLGNQPQHF. DNA of the CDR3: TGTGCCAGTAGTATATTGGGGCAGGGGTTGGGCAATCAGCCCCAGCATTTT.

The chain recombines TRBV4-1 with TRBJ2-3; 9 bases line up with TRBD2. Per the germline V gene, CDR1 is MGHRA and CDR2 is YSYEKL. V gave up 4 bases and J gave up 3 bases; unmatched junction bases: 5. The CDR3 spans 15 residues. The CDR3: CASSLVAGATDTQYF. DNA of the CDR3: TGCGCCAGCAGCCTAGTAGCGGGAGCGACAGATACGCAGTATTTT.

The chain uses TRBV27 and TRBJ1-1, with 8 positions matching TRBD1. The CDR3 is 14 amino acids. V shed 7 bases and J 6 bases; nucleotides not matched to a gene: 10. CDR1 and CDR2 from the germline V gene are MNHEY and SMNVEV (reference sequence). CDR3 in amino acids: CASNPGQGWAEAFF. CDR3 nucleotide sequence: TGTGCCAGCAACCCCGGACAGGGTTGGGCTGAAGCTTTCTTT.

The chain combines TRBV19 with TRBJ2-2, with D perhaps TRBD1 or TRBD2 (6 bases each). The CDR3 consists of 15 residues. Germline V gene lookup returns CDR1 LNHDA and CDR2 SQIVND (reference sequence). The V gene lost 1 base and the J gene lost 7 bases, with 13 bases spanning the gap. For the CDR3, the DNA is TGTGCCAGTAGTATAGGACCCGGGGGCGTCGGGGAGCTGTTTTTT. Protein sequence: CASSIGPGGVGELFF.

V is TRBV5-1 and J is TRBJ2-7, with D possibly being TRBD1 or TRBD2 (5 bases each). CDR1 is SGHRS, CDR2 YFSETQ, per germline. V was cut by 0 bases and J by 4 bases, with 14 bases left in between. This CDR3 is built from 15 residues. The CDR3 loop reads CASSLAQGREYEQYF. CDR3 in DNA: TGCGCCAGCAGCTTGGCCCAGGGCCGGGAATACGAGCAGTACTTC.

The chain is built from TRBV27 and TRBJ2-7; TRBD2 matches 8 bases. Germline V lookup: CDR1 MNHEY, CDR2 SMNVEV (reference sequence). The CDR3 has 15 residues. V gave up 2 bases and J gave up 3 bases; unmatched junction bases: 6. This CDR3 is CASSLGPGGNYEQYF. For the CDR3, the DNA is TGTGCCAGCAGTTTAGGACCGGGAGGGAACTACGAGCAGTACTTC.

The chain employs TRBV30 and TRBJ1-1; D gene unclear. Trimming stripped 2 bases from V and 6 bases from J, with 10 bases between. Germline values: CDR1 GTSNPN, CDR2 SVGIG (reference sequence). The CDR3 has 12 amino acids. The DNA for the CDR3 is TGTGCCTGGAGTCGGGGTCAGGCTGAAGCTTTCTTT. Protein: CAWSRGQAEAFF.

In the case of this clone: One end of the junction is discordant with germline, which a read error may explain. This same CDR3 is encoded by further DNA sequences in the sample. The chain is built from TRBV9 and TRBJ2-1; a possible D gene is TRBD2 (5 bases). CDR3 length: 17 amino acids. Germline assignment: CDR1 SGDLS and CDR2 YYNGEE. The chain's CDR3 is CASTLEPGLTAYNEQFF. In nucleotides, the CDR3 is TGTGCCAGCACTTTAGAACCTGGACTGACGGCCTATAATGAGCAGTTCTTC.

This chain uses TRBV4-1 with TRBJ2-3; 7 bases map to TRBD1. The CDR3 runs to 17 residues. V lost 4 bases, J lost 5 bases, and 15 bases stayed unmatched. Germline values: CDR1 MGHRA, CDR2 YSYEKL. The CDR3 DNA reads TGCGCCAGCAGCCGAGGGGGCATAGTGGTTATGGGAGATACGCAGTATTTT. It translates to CASSRGGIVVMGDTQYF.

The rearrangement links TRBV24-1 to TRBJ2-1, with 7 bases identical to TRBD1. There are 14 residues in the CDR3. Germline CDR1 and CDR2: KGHDR and SFDVKD. The ends lost 2 bases at V and 9 bases at J; junction bases unmatched: 6. The CDR3 loop is CATSDSRTGGEQFF. The CDR3 region has the DNA TGTGCCACCAGTGATTCCCGGACAGGAGGTGAGCAGTTCTTC.

The chain links TRBV6-5 to TRBJ1-2; 10 positions match TRBD1. Germline-derived CDR1 and CDR2 are MNHEY and SVGAGI. V was clipped by 6 bases and J by 7 bases; unmatched bases: 8. The CDR3 totals 14 residues. The CDR3 protein is CASRVRQGASGYTF. CDR3 DNA sequence: TGTGCCAGCAGGGTCAGACAGGGGGCTAGTGGCTACACCTTC.

V usage is TRBV9 and J usage is TRBJ1-3; D unresolved. V gave up 3 bases and J gave up 0 bases, with 10 bases separating them. The CDR3 is 15 amino acids. Germline V gene sequence: CDR1 SGDLS, CDR2 YYNGEE. This CDR3 is CASSAAEDSGNTIYF. DNA of the CDR3: TGTGCCAGCAGCGCGGCAGAAGACTCTGGAAACACCATATATTTT.

CDR3 region: CASSLPRGGLVNTEAFF. CDR3 nucleotide sequence: TGTGCCAGCAGCCTCCCTCGGGGAGGGTTGGTGAACACTGAAGCTTTCTTT. This sequence joins TRBV7-9 and TRBJ1-1; D is unclear. Trimming removed 5 bases from V and 0 bases from J, with 19 bases in between. Germline loops: CDR1 SEHNR, CDR2 FQNEAQ (reference sequence). This CDR3 region has 17 residues. The entire variable domain, with the rest obtained from reference TRBV7-9 and TRBJ1-1, is as follows: DTGVSQNPRHKITKRGQNVTFRCDPISEHNRLYWYRQTLGQGPEFLTYFQNEAQLEKSRLLSDRFSAERPKGSFSTLEIQRTEQGDSAMYLCASSLPRGGLVNTEAFFGQGTRLTVV.

The CDR3 loop reads CASSWDSPTGETQYF. DNA of the CDR3: TGCGCCAGCAGCTGGGACTCACCTACGGGGGAGACCCAGTACTTC. The rearrangement links TRBV23-1 to TRBJ2-5; D is possibly TRBD2 (6 bases). TRBV23-1 belongs to the ORF category, with a function that is uncertain. This CDR3 has 15 amino acids. V was cut by 6 bases and J by 5 bases, with 19 bases left in between.

The gene calls are TRBV7-2 and TRBJ1-5; 9 nucleotides match TRBD1. V was clipped by 5 bases and J by 6 bases; unmatched bases: 5. In germline, CDR1 is SGHTA, CDR2 FQGNSA. This CDR3 spans 14 amino acids. The CDR3 here is CASSPGQGGQPQHF. The CDR3 bases are TGTGCCAGCAGCCCGGGACAGGGAGGTCAGCCCCAGCATTTT.

This clone was observed a single time. The genes are TRBV5-1 and TRBJ1-1, with D tentatively TRBD1 (5 bases). CDR1 SGHRS and CDR2 YFSETQ come from the germline V gene. The CDR3 has 13 residues. Trimming shortened V by 4 bases and J by 5 bases, and 12 bases separated the two germline ends. The CDR3: CASSPGGGTEAFF. For the CDR3, the DNA is TGCGCCAGCAGCCCCGGGGGGGGGACTGAAGCTTTCTTT.

This clone occurred once. This chain joins TRBV28 and TRBJ2-5; 10 positions match TRBD1. Looked up from germline, CDR1 is MDHEN and CDR2 is SYDVKM. The CDR3 is 15 amino acids. Unmatched junction bases numbered 8, after V lost 5 bases and J lost 5 bases. DNA for the CDR3: TGTGCCAGCAGTCCGGGACAGGGGACAGGGGAGACCCAGTACTTC. It is translated as CASSPGQGTGETQYF.

Comment on this clone: An end of the junction does not agree with germline; a read error may underlie this. The chain employs TRBV2 and TRBJ1-5; TRBD1 aligns across 8 bases. The CDR3 loop spans 18 amino acids. The germline gives CDR1 SNHLY, CDR2 FYNNEI. CDR3 nucleotide sequence: TGTGCCAGCAGCGAAGGACAGGGTCCCTTTTCTGGCAATCAGCCCCAGCATTTT. This codes for CASSEGQGPFSGNQPQHF. Looking up the rest from reference TRBV2 and TRBJ1-5 gives the full variable domain: EPEVTQTPSHQVTQMGQEVILRCVPISNHLYFYWYRQILGQKVEFLVSFYNNEISEKSEIFDDQFSVERPDGSNFTLKIRSTKLEDSAMYFCASSEGQGPFSGNQPQHFGDGTRLSIL.